This entry lists 16 T cell receptor beta chains sequenced from one sample in a study of identical twins. In TCRdb, the 5' RACE reads were re-called with MiXCR into one record per CDR3 protein. The sample shows 550,000 to 700,000 distinct CDR3 sequences, roughly 9.5% of them seen only once. The same data also went into a second study, on yellow fever vaccine responses in identical twins.

Sequencing was carried out using PBMCs. The receptors were sampled from a woman aged 18-29 years in good health.

This sequence joins TRBV19 and TRBJ2-3; 13 bases line up with TRBD2. Germline V lookup: CDR1 LNHDA, CDR2 SQIVND (reference sequence). The V and J ends lost 5 bases and 4 bases, in that order; junction bases with no gene match: 6. The CDR3 loop spans 16 amino acids. DNA for the CDR3: TGTGCCAGTAGTCAGGGACTAGCGGGGAAGGCAGATACGCAGTATTTT. It encodes CASSQGLAGKADTQYF.

Ten or more counts support this clonotype. The chain combines TRBV6-5 with TRBJ2-7, with 8 bases fitting TRBD1. Per the germline V gene, CDR1 is MNHEY and CDR2 is SVGAGI. Trimming cost V 7 bases and J 7 bases; bases outside gene matches: 12. The CDR3 contains 14 residues. The CDR3 here is CASILGTGAEEQYF. The CDR3 bases are TGTGCCAGCATTCTCGGGACAGGAGCAGAAGAGCAGTACTTC.

In this sample, this clonotype turned up many times. This chain joins TRBV20-1 and TRBJ2-1, with TRBD1 matching 8 bases. The CDR3 totals 15 residues. Germline lookup yields CDR1 DFQATT and CDR2 SNEGSKA (reference sequence). V dropped 3 bases and J dropped 3; count of bases not matched to a gene: 7. CDR3: CSASRNRGSYNEQFF. For the CDR3, the DNA is TGCAGTGCTAGCCGGAACAGGGGGAGCTACAATGAGCAGTTCTTC.

In its sample, this clonotype was seen a few times. This rearrangement joins TRBV11-2 to TRBJ2-1; no definite D call. V lost 6 bases and J lost 8, with 8 bases in between. This CDR3 is built from 11 residues. Per the germline V gene, CDR1 is SGHAT and CDR2 is FQNNGV. The CDR3 protein is CASRIVDEQFF. The DNA of the CDR3 is TGTGCCAGCAGAATAGTAGATGAGCAGTTCTTC.

V gene TRBV30 combines with J gene TRBJ2-3; no clear D. Trimming stripped 1 base from V and 4 bases from J, with 12 bases between. The CDR3 is 14 amino acids. Germline values: CDR1 GTSNPN, CDR2 SVGIG (reference sequence). CDR3 sequence reads: CAWSGVGEADTQYF. The CDR3 DNA follows: TGTGCCTGGAGTGGTGTGGGTGAGGCAGATACGCAGTATTTT. Combining the CDR3 with reference TRBV30 and TRBJ2-3 gives the whole variable domain SQTIHQWPATLVQPVGSPLSLECTVEGTSNPNLYWYRQAAGRGLQLLFYSVGIGQISSEVPQNLSASRPQDRQFILSSKKLLLSDSGFYLCAWSGVGEADTQYFGPGTRLTVL.

This clonotype was detected only a few times. The rearrangement joins TRBV5-1 to TRBJ2-7; TRBD2 might be the D (6 bases). This CDR3 is 13 amino acids long. The V gene's germline CDR1 is SGHRS and CDR2 YFSETQ. The germline V and J ends were trimmed by 0 bases and 7 bases, with 11 bases remaining between them. This CDR3 is CASSLERELEQYF. In DNA form, the CDR3 reads TGCGCCAGCAGCTTGGAACGGGAGCTAGAGCAGTACTTC.

This clonotype has just a few counts. The gene calls are TRBV7-8 and TRBJ2-3; 7 bases align to TRBD2. The junction had 6 bases not matched to a gene; V was cut back by 0 bases and J by 6 bases. From germline, CDR1 is SGHVS and CDR2 FQNEAQ. The CDR3 sequence is 15 residues long. Written as DNA, the CDR3 is TGTGCCAGCAGCTTAGCGGGGGGGATGGTTGATACGCAGTATTTT. Protein sequence: CASSLAGGMVDTQYF.

This chain links TRBV15 with TRBJ2-7, with 10 bases aligning to TRBD2. The V gene's germline CDR1 is LNHNV and CDR2 YYDKDF (reference sequence). This CDR3 region has 15 residues. With 1 base clipped from V and 3 bases from J, the junction kept 3 bases outside the gene matches. CDR3 DNA: TGTGCCACCAGCAGAGGGGCTAGCGGGAGCTACGAGCAGTACTTC. This encodes CATSRGASGSYEQYF.

The J gene is TRBJ1-5, the V gene TRBV6-4; perhaps TRBD1 as D (6 bases). Looked up from germline, CDR1 is MRHNA and CDR2 is SNTAGT. V lost 6 bases, J lost 6 bases, and 12 bases lay in between. The CDR3 has 13 amino acids. DNA for the CDR3: TGTGCCAGCAGCACAGGGCGCGGTCAGCCCCAGCATTTT. Amino acids: CASSTGRGQPQHF.

The J gene is TRBJ2-7, the V gene TRBV28; D unresolved. The CDR3 length is 17 residues. Germline CDR1 and CDR2: MDHEN and SYDVKM. Trimming left V 6 bases short and J 1 base short, with 22 bases between. CDR3 sequence (DNA): TGTGCCAGCAGCCGGCCTGAGGAAGGCCAGGTATCCTACGAGCAGTACTTC. Encoded protein: CASSRPEEGQVSYEQYF.

The gene calls are TRBV20-1 and TRBJ2-7; perhaps TRBD1 as D (5 bases). This CDR3 is 16 amino acids long. Germline V gene lookup returns CDR1 DFQATT and CDR2 SNEGSKA (reference sequence). Deletions cut 0 bases from V and 0 bases from J, with 15 bases between. The CDR3 region has the DNA TGCAGTGCTAGAGATAGGTGGCAGGGCTCCTCCTACGAGCAGTACTTC. Translated, it gives CSARDRWQGSSYEQYF.

In its sample, this clonotype was seen many times. V and J are TRBV5-1 and TRBJ2-1; D is unclear. This CDR3 spans 17 amino acids. Trimming removed 0 bases from V and 0 bases from J, with 13 bases in between. From germline, CDR1 is SGHRS and CDR2 YFSETQ. CDR3 bases: TGCGCCAGCAGCTTGGGTGGTAGCTCGAGCTCCTACAATGAGCAGTTCTTC. Protein: CASSLGGSSSSYNEQFF.

This clonotype was counted many times. This sequence joins TRBV28 and TRBJ2-1, with 7 bases that match TRBD1. The junction had 6 bases not matched to a gene; V was cut back by 5 bases and J by 8 bases. The CDR3 length is 13 residues. CDR1 and CDR2 (germline): MDHEN, SYDVKM. DNA for the CDR3: TGTGCCAGCAGTAACCCAGGGGGAGATGAGCAGTTCTTC. It yields the protein CASSNPGGDEQFF.

This clonotype was seen at least ten times. The gene calls are TRBV7-9 and TRBJ2-7; TRBD1 matches 7 bases. This CDR3 contains 12 residues. V shed 4 bases, J shed 9 bases, and the junction held 6 bases outside the gene matches. Looked up from germline, CDR1 is SEHNR and CDR2 is FQNEAQ (reference sequence). DNA of the CDR3: TGTGCCAGCAGCTCAACAGGGGTTGGGCAGTACTTC. Protein: CASSSTGVGQYF.

This clonotype was seen ten or more times. The genes are TRBV6-2 or TRBV6-3 and TRBJ2-3; 10 nucleotides agree with TRBD2. The CDR3 is 17 amino acids. The V and J ends lost 5 bases and 2 bases, in that order; junction bases with no gene match: 10. The germline V gene has CDR1 MNHEY and CDR2 SVGEGT. The CDR3 protein is CASSKSGTSETTDTQYF. Written as DNA, the CDR3 is TGTGCCAGCAGTAAGTCCGGGACTAGCGAAACCACAGATACGCAGTATTTT.

This chain joins TRBV6-1 and TRBJ1-6, with 7 bases fitting TRBD1. The V segment lost 2 bases and the J segment 8 bases; nucleotides outside the gene matches: 9. The length of the CDR3 is 16 residues. CDR1 is MNHNS, CDR2 SASEGT, per germline. The CDR3 DNA follows: TGTGCCAGCAGTGAAAGGATCCGAGGACAGGATTCACCCCTCCACTTT. Translating gives CASSERIRGQDSPLHF.